This entry features one TCR beta chain sequence. The protocol was immunoSEQ multiplex PCR, while the TCRdb copy is restricted to in-frame clones and leaves out a portion. The table includes tens of thousands of clones, around 90% detected once. Germline V CDR1 and CDR2: SEHNR, FQNEAQ (reference sequence). The CDR3 runs 14 residues. With V trimmed by 8 bases and J by 7 bases, 10 bases remained unmatched. The data stem from a study of T cell changes during pregnancy in multiple sclerosis. The chain recombines TRBV7-9 with TRBJ2-7; 11 nucleotides align to TRBD1. Material: CD4+ T cells from peripheral blood mononuclear cells, obtained in the first trimester of pregnancy. The source of this sequence is a female donor with multiple sclerosis, enrolled in a pregnancy study. CDR3: CASPTGQGAVEQYF. In nucleotides, the CDR3 is TGTGCCAGCCCAACCGGACAGGGGGCCGTTGAGCAGTACTTC.